One sample yielded the 10 T cell receptor beta chains listed below, sequenced in a study of spatial heterogeneity in lung cancer. As to time point: blood at routine non-recurrence follow-up after resection. Using its own MiXCR run on the 5' RACE reads, TCRdb lists one record per CDR3 protein. The profile shows under 20,000 distinct CDR3 sequences, 7% to 10% of them singletons. The source material was PBMCs, sampled at follow-up. All receptors come from a male donor with early-stage non-small cell lung cancer.

This clonotype was counted many times. This chain connects TRBV29-1 to TRBJ2-5; D not resolved. Trimming removed 0 bases from V and 1 base from J, with 12 bases in between. This CDR3 is built from 15 residues. Germline V gene sequence: CDR1 SQVTM, CDR2 ANQGSEA. CDR3 DNA: TGCAGCGTTGAAGATTCGGCCAGGCCCCAAGAGACCCAGTACTTC. It yields the protein CSVEDSARPQETQYF.

This clonotype was picked up many times. The J gene is TRBJ2-5, the V gene TRBV5-1, with D possibly TRBD2 on 7 matching bases. Trimming took off 0 bases at V and 5 bases at J, with 14 bases between the two ends. The CDR3 has 15 amino acids. Germline loops: CDR1 SGHRS, CDR2 YFSETQ. DNA of the CDR3: TGCGCCAGCAGCTTGGAGGGGGGGATCCGGGAGACCCAGTACTTC. The encoded protein is CASSLEGGIRETQYF.

V is TRBV29-1 and J is TRBJ2-1; 7 bases are a match to TRBD1. The V and J ends lost 5 bases and 4 bases, in that order; junction bases with no gene match: 8. Germline V gives CDR1 SQVTM, CDR2 ANQGSEA. This CDR3 comprises 14 residues. The CDR3 bases are TGCAGCGTTACCTACGGACAGGTTTACAATGAGCAGTTCTTC. Encoded protein: CSVTYGQVYNEQFF.

This clonotype was seen ten or more times. V usage is TRBV7-2 and J usage is TRBJ1-6, with TRBD1 as a possible D gene (6 bases). The germline V gene encodes CDR1 SGHTA and CDR2 FQGNSA. The CDR3 covers 14 residues. V lost 4 bases and J 9 bases, leaving 13 bases between the germline ends. CDR3 DNA sequence: TGTGCCAGCAGCTACCGGGACACCGCTTCACCCCTCCACTTT. This translates into CASSYRDTASPLHF.

A word on this clonotype: A read error may explain this, as a much larger clone is one base away. This is likely a read error, given that the CDR3 carries no conserved phenylalanine or tryptophan at its end. This sequence joins TRBV10-3 and TRBJ1-1, with D hard to call. Germline loops: CDR1 ENHRY, CDR2 SYGVKD. V shed 10 bases and J shed 1 base, with 10 bases lying between them. The CDR3 spans 12 residues. The DNA of the CDR3 is TGTGCCAACCCGGGAGGGAACACTGAAGCTTTCTTA. Translation: CANPGGNTEAFL.

This clonotype was detected ten times or more. The rearrangement links TRBV3-1 to TRBJ1-5, with D tentatively TRBD1 (5 bases). CDR1 and CDR2 (germline): LGHDT, YNNKEL (reference sequence). V was trimmed by 1 base and J by 7 bases, leaving 11 bases between them. CDR3 size: 14 residues. CDR3 region: CASSQGGVSQPQHF. The DNA of the CDR3 is TGTGCCAGCAGCCAAGGGGGGGTGTCCCAGCCCCAGCATTTT.

At least ten counts were recorded for this clonotype. V usage is TRBV28 and J usage is TRBJ1-5; tentative D call: TRBD1 (6 bases). Trimming took 3 bases from V and 11 from J, leaving 20 bases between them. The CDR3 is 15 residues long. The germline gives CDR1 MDHEN, CDR2 SYDVKM. CDR3 amino acids: CASSFRRLQGTTQHF. DNA for the CDR3: TGTGCCAGCAGTTTCCGACGCTTACAGGGAACGACCCAGCATTTT.

This clonotype was found many times. The genes are TRBV29-1 and TRBJ2-7, with D unresolved. Germline CDR1 SQVTM, CDR2 ANQGSEA. Trimming pared 4 bases from V and 5 bases from J, leaving 6 bases between. The CDR3 contains 10 residues. The CDR3 reads CSVGEHEQYF. In DNA form, the CDR3 reads TGCAGCGTTGGGGAACACGAGCAGTACTTC.

This clonotype was detected ten times or more. The chain uses TRBV19 and TRBJ1-5; D is unresolved. V was trimmed by 4 bases and J by 6 bases, leaving 13 bases between them. Germline CDR1 and CDR2: LNHDA and SQIVND (reference sequence). The length of the CDR3 is 14 residues. CDR3 protein: CASSSQFSSQPQHF. CDR3 DNA: TGTGCCAGTAGTAGTCAGTTTTCTTCTCAGCCCCAGCATTTT.

This clonotype was detected many times. The chain recombines TRBV28 with TRBJ2-5; a weak D match, TRBD2 (6 bases). CDR3 length: 16 residues. The V and J ends lost 1 base and 0 bases respectively, with 12 bases between them. Germline V gene lookup returns CDR1 MDHEN and CDR2 SYDVKM. CDR3 DNA sequence: TGTGCCAGCAGTTTATATGCGGGGACGTACCAAGAGACCCAGTACTTC. Protein sequence: CASSLYAGTYQETQYF.